The 16 T cell receptor beta chains below all came from one sample that was sequenced in a study of immune heterogeneity within non-small cell lung tumors. Bulk tumor genomic DNA constituted the template, at 550 to 750 ng per sample. Biopsies, several per primary tumor and spaced far apart, were collected during surgery. Each patient presented with untreated, newly diagnosed non-small cell lung cancer and received curative surgery. Multiplex PCR (32 V and 13 J primers) was used to amplify the TCR beta CDR3. TCRdb redid the calling of the multiplex PCR reads with MiXCR, one entry per CDR3 protein. The sample holds 1,500 to 2,000 distinct CDR3 sequences, roughly half seen once. Sequencing used lung tumor tissue. These receptors came from a man between 60 and 75 years old with non-small cell lung cancer.

This chain connects TRBV5-1 to TRBJ2-3; D not certain. This CDR3 region has 13 residues. The germline V and J ends were trimmed by 4 bases and 2 bases, with 8 bases remaining between them. Germline V gives CDR1 SGHRS, CDR2 YFSETQ. CDR3 region: CASSRLHTDTQYF. The CDR3 bases are TGCGCCAGCAGCCGATTGCACACAGATACGCAGTATTTT.

This clonotype was seen a handful of times. The chain employs TRBV10-3 and TRBJ2-3; 9 bases are shared with TRBD2. The germline V gene has CDR1 ENHRY and CDR2 SYGVKD. The CDR3 consists of 14 residues. V was pared by 3 bases and J by 3 bases, with 1 base of the junction left unmatched. The CDR3 DNA is TGTGCCATCAGTGAAACTAGCGGGACAGATACGCAGTATTTT. It is translated as CAISETSGTDTQYF.

The gene calls are TRBV6-2 or TRBV6-3 and TRBJ2-3; the match to TRBD2 covers 10 bases. V was pared by 5 bases and J by 5 bases, with 4 bases of the junction left unmatched. The CDR3 spans 14 residues. Germline V gene sequence: CDR1 MNHEY, CDR2 SVGEGT. CDR3 residues: CASSLAGVLDTQYF. CDR3 DNA: TGTGCCAGCAGTCTAGCGGGAGTACTAGATACGCAGTATTTT.

The chain combines TRBV6-6 with TRBJ2-1; possibly TRBD1 or TRBD2 for D (5 bases each). The CDR3 loop spans 16 amino acids. With 0 bases removed from V and 5 bases from J, the gap between germline ends came to 14 bases. The germline gives CDR1 MNHNY, CDR2 SVGAGI (reference sequence). DNA for the CDR3: TGTGCCAGCAGTTACTCGGTGGGAGTGGGACACAATGAGCAGTTCTTC. Amino acids: CASSYSVGVGHNEQFF.

The V and J genes are TRBV18 and TRBJ2-7; D may be TRBD1 or TRBD2 (5 bases each). The V end was cut by 2 bases, the J end by 1 base, with 9 bases between. CDR3 length: 14 amino acids. Germline CDR1 and CDR2: KGHSH and LQKENI. In DNA form, the CDR3 reads TGTGCCAGCTCACCAGGGGACCCATCCTACGAGCAGTACTTC. The encoded protein is CASSPGDPSYEQYF.

V gene TRBV5-1 combines with J gene TRBJ2-3; maybe TRBD1 (6 bases). V lost 4 bases and J 0 bases, leaving 12 bases between the germline ends. The CDR3 contains 15 residues. The germline CDR1 and CDR2 sequences are SGHRS and YFSETQ. The CDR3 here is CASSPGQTSTDTQYF. The DNA for the CDR3 is TGCGCCAGCAGCCCCGGACAGACCAGCACAGATACGCAGTATTTT. Full variable domain (missing parts from reference TRBV5-1 and TRBJ2-3): KAGVTQTPRYLIKTRGQQVTLSCSPISGHRSVSWYQQTPGQGLQFLFEYFSETQRNKGNFPGRFSGRQFSNSRSEMNVSTLELGDSALYLCASSPGQTSTDTQYFGPGTRLTVL.

The chain couples TRBV2 to TRBJ2-7; 8 nucleotides align to TRBD2. V gave up 6 bases and J gave up 7 bases; unmatched junction bases: 11. In germline, CDR1 is SNHLY, CDR2 FYNNEI. CDR3 size: 14 residues. This chain's CDR3 is CASSFGREGREQYF. The DNA for the CDR3 is TGTGCCAGCAGCTTCGGCCGGGAGGGTAGGGAGCAGTACTTC.

The rearrangement uses TRBV15 and TRBJ1-1; D might be TRBD1 (5 bases). CDR1 and CDR2 (germline): LNHNV, YYDKDF (reference sequence). Between the trimmed V and J ends, which lost 5 bases and 2 bases, there was a span of 15 bases. The CDR3 has 15 amino acids. In DNA, the CDR3 is TGTGCCACCAGCGCCACAGGACCCGATAACACTGAAGCTTTCTTT. Translating gives CATSATGPDNTEAFF.

By share, this clonotype ranks as large (0.1 to 1%). The chain uses TRBV15 and TRBJ1-2; unclear D gene. This CDR3 region has 14 residues. In germline, CDR1 is LNHNV, CDR2 YYDKDF (reference sequence). V lost 3 bases to trimming and J lost 4 bases, with 12 bases between them. This CDR3 is CATSSYGGSYGYTF. CDR3 nucleotide sequence: TGTGCCACCAGCAGCTACGGAGGGAGCTATGGCTACACCTTC.

The sample holds a few counts of this clonotype. The chain employs TRBV7-2 and TRBJ1-2; tentatively, D is TRBD1 (6 bases). The CDR3 length is 14 residues. V gave up 2 bases and J gave up 2 bases, with 9 bases separating them. Germline V lookup: CDR1 SGHTA, CDR2 FQGNSA. The CDR3 region is CASSLPQGNYGYTF. Written as DNA, the CDR3 is TGTGCCAGCAGCTTACCACAGGGCAACTATGGCTACACCTTC.

As to this clonotype: Sequence at one end of the junction differs from germline and may be a read error. The chain combines TRBV10-3 with TRBJ2-2; no firm D call. The CDR3 sequence is 13 residues long. The germline V gene has CDR1 ENHRY and CDR2 SYGVKD. CDR3 coding DNA: TGTGCTATCAGCAAGGAGAACACCGGGGAGCTGTTTTTT. This encodes CAISKENTGELFF.

The chain couples TRBV10-3 to TRBJ1-3; D may be TRBD1 (5 bases). Trimming took off 8 bases at V and 0 bases at J, with 11 bases between the two ends. Per germline, CDR1 ENHRY and CDR2 SYGVKD. The CDR3 runs 14 residues. CDR3 in DNA: TGTGCCATCCTGGGGGGAAGCTCTGGAAACACCATATATTTT. Amino acids: CAILGGSSGNTIYF.

This clonotype is large in the sample. The V and J genes are TRBV11-2 and TRBJ2-6; 9 nucleotides agree with TRBD2. The CDR3 runs to 20 residues. V dropped 4 bases and J dropped 0; count of bases not matched to a gene: 13. Germline V gives CDR1 SGHAT, CDR2 FQNNGV. For the CDR3, the DNA is TGTGCCAGCAGCTCCCAAGGGGGTAGCGGGAGCATCTCTGGGGCCAACGTCCTGACTTTC. It translates to CASSSQGGSGSISGANVLTF.

Points on this clonotype: At one end the junction does not follow the germline gene, possibly because of a read error. V is TRBV28 and J is TRBJ2-3; D might be TRBD2 (5 bases). Germline V gives CDR1 MDHEN, CDR2 SYDVKM. The CDR3 is 16 residues long. The DNA of the CDR3 is TGTGCCAGCAGTTTTGTTGTAAGCTCTAGCATAGATACGCAGTATTTT. Amino acid sequence: CASSFVVSSSIDTQYF.

This sequence joins TRBV6-1 and TRBJ2-1, with 13 bases that match TRBD2. The J segment lost 4 bases and the V segment lost 6 bases, leaving 12 bases of the junction unmatched. CDR3 size: 18 residues. Germline CDR1 MNHNS, CDR2 SASEGT. The CDR3 DNA reads as TGTGCCAGCAGGGTACGGGGGGGACTAGCGGGGACTTACAATGAGCAGTTCTTC. Translation gives CASRVRGGLAGTYNEQFF.

This chain connects TRBV12-3 or TRBV12-4 to TRBJ1-1; D may be TRBD1 (6 bases). This CDR3 region has 12 residues. Trimming left V 6 bases short and J 7 bases short, with 12 bases between. CDR3 sequence: CASSHGQNEAFF. Here the CDR3 DNA reads TGTGCCAGCAGCCACGGACAGAATGAAGCTTTCTTT.